A selection of T cell receptor beta chains follows, all from one sample in a study of T cell repertoires in cytomegalovirus infection. TCRdb reprocessed the reads with MiXCR, giving one entry per CDR3 protein. Of just under 550,000 distinct CDR3 sequences in the sample, around a quarter were seen once. The sequenced sample was PBMCs. Receptors originate from a human donor in good health (CMV status not recorded). Some clones in this sample may be carry-over from other donors' samples. Each CDR3 is given with its conserved first and last residue. The D gene is left open where the match is weak. Clone size, where shown, is once, few, many, or a class for clones that have expanded.

>TRBJ1-2|.|.|TRBV20-1
TGCAGTGCTAGAGATGGGGCAGGGAGGGACTATGGCTACACCTTC
CSARDGAGRDYGYTF
>TRBJ2-4|.|TRBD2|TRBV12-3/TRBV12-4
TGTGCCAGCAGGGGGAGTGGGGCTAGCGGGGGCCCCAAAAACATTCAGTACTTC
CASRGSGASGGPKNIQYF
>TRBJ2-1|.|.|TRBV7-6
TGTGCCAGCAGCTCAAAGGGTGGGACCTCCTTCTCCTACAATGAGCAGTTCTTC
CASSSKGGTSFSYNEQFF
>TRBJ2-1|few|TRBD2|TRBV7-3
TGTGCCAGCAGCTTAGTTCCTAGCGGGGGGAATGAGCAGTTCTTC
CASSLVPSGGNEQFF
>TRBJ2-3|.|.|TRBV4-3
TGCGCCAGCAGCCAAGCTCGCGGAGCAGATACGCAGTATTTT
CASSQARGADTQYF
>TRBJ2-6|few|TRBD2|TRBV14
TGTGCCAGCAGCCAAGGCGGGGGTGGGGCCAACGTCCTGACTTTC
CASSQGGGGANVLTF
>TRBJ2-1|many|TRBD2|TRBV11-2
TGTGCCAGCAGCTTAGGGCGAAGCGGGAGCGGGTACAATGAGCAGTTCTTC
CASSLGRSGSGYNEQFF
>TRBJ2-5|.|.|TRBV5-5
TGTGCCAGCAGCCCCTGGGGCCGAGAGACCCAGTACTTC
CASSPWGRETQYF
>TRBJ1-1|.|TRBD1|TRBV7-7
TGTGCTAGCAGCCCCCTACCGACAGGGTCTTCTGCCGCTGAAGCTTTCTTT
CASSPLPTGSSAAEAFF
>TRBJ1-1|few|.|TRBV6-2/TRBV6-3
TGTGCCAGCCAAGCGTCAGTCTTCCCGAACACTGAAGCTTTCTTT
CASQASVFPNTEAFF
>TRBJ1-1|many|.|TRBV7-2
TGTGCCAGCACTCCTACGAGATTCCGCACTGAAGCTTTCTTT
CASTPTRFRTEAFF
>TRBJ2-1|many|TRBD2|TRBV7-2
TGTGCCAGCAGCCTGGGACTAGCGGGAGGTCCTGAGCAGTTCTTC
CASSLGLAGGPEQFF
>TRBJ2-2|many|TRBD2|TRBV7-2
TGTGCCAGCAGCCCTAGCGGGCGCACCGGGGAGCTGTTTTTT
CASSPSGRTGELFF
>TRBJ2-5|many|TRBD1|TRBV7-2
TGTGCCAGCAGCCATGGACAGGGGAGGATGGAAGAGACCCAGTACTTC
CASSHGQGRMEETQYF
>TRBJ2-2|.|.|TRBV10-3
TGTGCCATCGATAACCGGAACACCGGGGAGCTGTTTTTT
CAIDNRNTGELFF
>TRBJ2-1|many|.|TRBV7-2
TGTGCCAGCAGCTTTTCGCTTGCCAGGGCCAATGAGCAGTTCTTC
CASSFSLARANEQFF
>TRBJ1-2|.|.|TRBV29-1
TGCAGCGTCGGACAGCCACAGCGCCCCACGTCTAGCGGCTACACCTTC
CSVGQPQRPTSSGYTF
>TRBJ2-1|few|TRBD1|TRBV27
TGTGCCAGCAACTTCCGAGGACAGGTGTCCTACAATGAGCAGTTCTTC
CASNFRGQVSYNEQFF
>TRBJ2-5|many|.|TRBV7-2
TGTGCCAGCAGCCCTCCTATAAGGGAGACCCAGTACTTC
CASSPPIRETQYF
>TRBJ1-1|few|.|TRBV25-1
TGTGCCAGCAGTGAAGAGGGGATTGGCACTGAAGCTTTCTTT
CASSEEGIGTEAFF
>TRBJ2-1|.|.|TRBV6-5
TGTGCCAGCAGTCCGCAACAATTAGGACAGTCCGAGCAGTTCTTC
CASSPQQLGQSEQFF
>TRBJ2-5|.|TRBD2|TRBV7-7
TGTGCCAGCGGGACTAGCGGGAGGCTTAGCCACTTC
CASGTSGRLSHF
>TRBJ2-1|.|TRBD2|TRBV28
TGTGCCAGCGGAACCCCCACGGGGAGGGGCTCCTACAATGAGCAGTTCTTC
CASGTPTGRGSYNEQFF
>TRBJ1-5|.|.|TRBV12-5
TGTGCTAGTGGTTTGGTAGCAGGCCGTAATCAGCCCCAGCATTTT
CASGLVAGRNQPQHF
>TRBJ1-1|.|TRBD1|TRBV12-3/TRBV12-4
TGTGCCAGCAGTTCCCAGGGGGAGCGAGCTTTCTTT
CASSSQGERAFF
>TRBJ1-1|few|.|TRBV25-1
TGTGCCAGCAGTCCCGGGGCCAGGGGTACTGAAGCTTTCTTT
CASSPGARGTEAFF
>TRBJ2-7|.|TRBD2|TRBV7-8
TGTGCCAGCAGAAGCGGGAGAGTTTCCTTCGAGCAGTACTTC
CASRSGRVSFEQYF
>TRBJ1-2|many|.|TRBV7-2
TGTGCCAGCAGACCCGGACAGCTTATGGGCTACACCTTC
CASRPGQLMGYTF
>TRBJ2-5|few|.|TRBV11-3
TGTGCCAGCAGCGATTCGGGGGTAGGAGAGACCCAGTACTTC
CASSDSGVGETQYF
>TRBJ1-1|.|.|TRBV4-2
TGTGCCAGCAGCCAAGATTGGAAGAACACTGAAGCTTTCTTT
CASSQDWKNTEAFF
>TRBJ1-4|.|.|TRBV29-1
TGCAGCGGCTTGGGGGGGCAAGGCGAAAAACTGTTTTTT
CSGLGGQGEKLFF
>TRBJ2-3|many|.|TRBV7-9
TGTGCCAGCATGGCGGCAAACTATGTCCATACGCAGTATTTT
CASMAANYVHTQYF
>TRBJ1-3|.|.|TRBV7-6
TGTGCCAGCAGCTTTACAGAGACCTCTGGAAACACCATATATTTT
CASSFTETSGNTIYF
>TRBJ2-5|few|.|TRBV30
TGTGCCTGGAGTGCCGGGGGTACGGAGACCCAGTACTTC
CAWSAGGTETQYF
>TRBJ2-5|few|.|TRBV6-2/TRBV6-3
TGTGCCAGCAGTTTGGGGGAGATGGTAGAAGAGACCCAGTACTTC
CASSLGEMVEETQYF
>TRBJ1-1|many|TRBD1|TRBV7-2
TGTGCCAGCAGATACCGGGACAGGGCCTTCACTGAAGCTTTCTTT
CASRYRDRAFTEAFF
>TRBJ2-1|many|.|TRBV7-2
TGTGCCAGCAGCTCTTACCGGCCGGGGCAGGGGTACAATGAGCAGTTCTTC
CASSSYRPGQGYNEQFF